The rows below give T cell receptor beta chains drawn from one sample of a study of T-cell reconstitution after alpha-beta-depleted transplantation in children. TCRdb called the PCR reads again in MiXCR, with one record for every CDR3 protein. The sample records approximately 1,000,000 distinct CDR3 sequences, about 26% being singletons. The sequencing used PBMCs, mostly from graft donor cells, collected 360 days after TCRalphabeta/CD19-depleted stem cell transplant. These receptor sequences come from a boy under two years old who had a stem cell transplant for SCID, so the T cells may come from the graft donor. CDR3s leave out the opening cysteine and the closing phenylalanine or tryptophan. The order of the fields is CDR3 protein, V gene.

CDR3 protein: ASSPIPTQAVSSYNEQF; V gene: TRBV18
CDR3 protein: SARGQWGVKYNEQF; V gene: TRBV20-1
CDR3 protein: ASSYSGRSYEQY; V gene: TRBV6-5
CDR3 protein: ASSLQGETQY; V gene: TRBV7-2
CDR3 protein: ASSSAFTDTQY; V gene: TRBV12-3/TRBV12-4
CDR3 protein: ASSETGGRAEQF; V gene: TRBV12-3/TRBV12-4
CDR3 protein: SALTSGGFYEQY; V gene: TRBV20-1
CDR3 protein: ASSLTEAGANVLT; V gene: TRBV28
CDR3 protein: ASSLSSPRWAGELF; V gene: TRBV27
CDR3 protein: ASSLVGGRNTEAF; V gene: TRBV5-1
CDR3 protein: ASSFLQGGNQPQH; V gene: TRBV28
CDR3 protein: ASSPQGIGQETQY; V gene: TRBV12-3/TRBV12-4
CDR3 protein: ASRQQFSNQPQH; V gene: TRBV6-1
CDR3 protein: ASGNSVYSNYGYT; V gene: TRBV6-1
CDR3 protein: ASSLSRGGQETQY; V gene: TRBV27
CDR3 protein: ASSLGLKQF; V gene: TRBV27
CDR3 protein: ASSQGDRLPEQY; V gene: TRBV4-1
CDR3 protein: ASSLTPGQIPQY; V gene: TRBV7-3
CDR3 protein: ASGWSSGANVLT; V gene: TRBV6-2/TRBV6-3
CDR3 protein: SARGINTIY; V gene: TRBV20-1
CDR3 protein: ASSTFGGSGANVLT; V gene: TRBV28
CDR3 protein: SARVVSTDTQY; V gene: TRBV20-1
CDR3 protein: ASSQGQGDREQY; V gene: TRBV12-3/TRBV12-4
CDR3 protein: ASSLLPQGSPYEQY; V gene: TRBV28
CDR3 protein: ASSVQGPGNEQF; V gene: TRBV5-1
CDR3 protein: ASSHSTFRSGGDEQY; V gene: TRBV4-2
CDR3 protein: ASSLGQGWGQPQH; V gene: TRBV12-3/TRBV12-4
CDR3 protein: ASNAEGGRNYGYT; V gene: TRBV9
CDR3 protein: SAQRGLDSDTQY; V gene: TRBV20-1
CDR3 protein: ASSLGEVPEGPDTQY; V gene: TRBV7-2
CDR3 protein: ASSLEASETGELF; V gene: TRBV5-1
CDR3 protein: ASSYSSREFFGTGELF; V gene: TRBV6-5
CDR3 protein: ASSQGLAGSYQETQY; V gene: TRBV3-1
CDR3 protein: SARARGLAGKDTQY; V gene: TRBV20-1
CDR3 protein: SARAPGTRTDTQY; V gene: TRBV20-1
CDR3 protein: ASASGGADTQY; V gene: TRBV7-9
CDR3 protein: ASRDTSGGFDEQF; V gene: TRBV2
CDR3 protein: ASTWTSGGSYEQY; V gene: TRBV5-1
CDR3 protein: ASRWAAGTGRTEAF; V gene: TRBV12-3/TRBV12-4
CDR3 protein: ASSFQLASGNEQF; V gene: TRBV12-3/TRBV12-4
CDR3 protein: ASSPRVSGELF; V gene: TRBV12-3/TRBV12-4
CDR3 protein: ASRRDRGGGETQY; V gene: TRBV28
CDR3 protein: ASSFITGKTGELF; V gene: TRBV7-9
CDR3 protein: ASRRGTSGATDTQY; V gene: TRBV28
CDR3 protein: ASSLWRLNTEAF; V gene: TRBV5-4
CDR3 protein: SVGGKMNTGELF; V gene: TRBV29-1
CDR3 protein: ASSLDGGALQETQY; V gene: TRBV5-4
CDR3 protein: AISGLAGAHSYNEQF; V gene: TRBV10-3
CDR3 protein: ASSLPASDEQF; V gene: TRBV3-1
CDR3 protein: SVPKGGLSYEQY; V gene: TRBV29-1
CDR3 protein: ASRMTGANTGELF; V gene: TRBV12-3/TRBV12-4
CDR3 protein: ASSLSYRGGHGETQY; V gene: TRBV27
CDR3 protein: ASSFRVRGLTGELF; V gene: TRBV5-5
CDR3 protein: ASSQFGTGNNEQF; V gene: TRBV5-1